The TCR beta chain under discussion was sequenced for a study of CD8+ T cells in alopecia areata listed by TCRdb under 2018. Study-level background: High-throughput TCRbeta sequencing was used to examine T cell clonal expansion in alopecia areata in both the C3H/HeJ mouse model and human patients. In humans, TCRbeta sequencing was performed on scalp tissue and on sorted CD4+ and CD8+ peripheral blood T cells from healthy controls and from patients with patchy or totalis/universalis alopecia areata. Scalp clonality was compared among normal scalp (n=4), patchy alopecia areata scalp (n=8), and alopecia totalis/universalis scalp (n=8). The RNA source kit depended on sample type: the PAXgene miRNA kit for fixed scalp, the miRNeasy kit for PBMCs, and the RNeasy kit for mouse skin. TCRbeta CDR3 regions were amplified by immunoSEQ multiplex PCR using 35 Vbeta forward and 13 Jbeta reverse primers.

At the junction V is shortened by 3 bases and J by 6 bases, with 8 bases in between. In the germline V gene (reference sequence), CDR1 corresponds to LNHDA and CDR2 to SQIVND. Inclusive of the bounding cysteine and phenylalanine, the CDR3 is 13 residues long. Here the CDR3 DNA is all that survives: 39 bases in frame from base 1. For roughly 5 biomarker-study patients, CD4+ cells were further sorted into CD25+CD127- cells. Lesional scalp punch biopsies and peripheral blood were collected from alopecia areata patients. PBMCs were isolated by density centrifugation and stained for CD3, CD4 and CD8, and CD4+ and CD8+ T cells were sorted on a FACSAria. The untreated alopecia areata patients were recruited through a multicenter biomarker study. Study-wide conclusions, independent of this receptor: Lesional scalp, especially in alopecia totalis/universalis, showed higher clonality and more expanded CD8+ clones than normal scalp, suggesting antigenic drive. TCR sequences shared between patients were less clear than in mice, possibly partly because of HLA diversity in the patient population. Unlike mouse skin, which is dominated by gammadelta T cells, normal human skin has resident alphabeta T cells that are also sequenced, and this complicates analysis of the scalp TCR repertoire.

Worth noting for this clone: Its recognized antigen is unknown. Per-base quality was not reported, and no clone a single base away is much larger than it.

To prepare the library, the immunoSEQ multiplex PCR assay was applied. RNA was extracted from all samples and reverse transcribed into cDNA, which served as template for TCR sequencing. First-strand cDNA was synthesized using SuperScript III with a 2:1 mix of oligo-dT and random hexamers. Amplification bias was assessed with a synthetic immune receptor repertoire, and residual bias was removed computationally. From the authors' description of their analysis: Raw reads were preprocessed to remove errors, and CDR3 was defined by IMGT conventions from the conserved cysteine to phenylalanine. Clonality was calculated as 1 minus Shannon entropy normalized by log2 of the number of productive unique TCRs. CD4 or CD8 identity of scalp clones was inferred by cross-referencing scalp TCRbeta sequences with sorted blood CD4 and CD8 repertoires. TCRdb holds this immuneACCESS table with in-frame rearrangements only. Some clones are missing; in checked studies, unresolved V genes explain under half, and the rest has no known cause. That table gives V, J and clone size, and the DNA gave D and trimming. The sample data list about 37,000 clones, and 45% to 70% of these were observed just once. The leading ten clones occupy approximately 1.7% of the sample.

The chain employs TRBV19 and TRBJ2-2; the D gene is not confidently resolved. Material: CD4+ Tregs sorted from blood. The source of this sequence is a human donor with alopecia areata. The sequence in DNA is TGTGCCAGTAGTATGAGGTGGGCCGGGGAGCTGTTTTTT. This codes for CASSMRWAGELFF.